This entry features one T cell receptor beta chain sequence. Sequencing was performed with immunoSEQ multiplex PCR; in TCRdb, only in-frame clones are kept and a portion is missing. This sample has roughly 250,000 clones, with around 87% found just once. This record comes from a study of blood T cell repertoires in COVID-19. In germline, CDR1 is MNHEY, CDR2 SVGEGT. The V gene end was trimmed by 5 bases and the J gene end by 6 bases; junction bases not matched to a gene: 7. The CDR3 is 15 residues long. V and J are TRBV6-2 or TRBV6-3 and TRBJ2-1, with 10 bases aligning to TRBD2. The TCR sequence derives from a woman aged 45-59 years who had recovered from COVID-19. The material sequenced was PBMCs or T cells enriched from blood (not recorded which). Here the CDR3 reads CASSGLAGEGNEQFF. DNA for the CDR3: TGTGCCAGCAGTGGCCTAGCGGGAGAGGGCAATGAGCAGTTCTTC.